The source of this T cell receptor (beta chain) is a study of T-cell reconstitution after alpha-beta-depleted transplantation in children. TCRbeta library preparation incorporated unique molecular identifiers. TCRdb ran MiXCR on the PCR reads and lists one entry per CDR3 protein. The table lists 200,000 to 250,000 distinct CDR3 sequences, around 11% of them singletons. Trimming took 3 bases from V and 3 from J; bases not matched to a gene: 4. The CDR3 is 14 amino acids. Germline CDR1 is ENHRY and CDR2 is SYGVKD. The chain uses TRBV10-3 and TRBJ2-7; 8 bases are shared with TRBD1. The receptor was isolated from a human donor who donated a stem cell graft to a child with acute lymphoblastic leukemia. This specimen was PBMCs from the stem cell graft donor, taken from the stem cell graft. The CDR3 DNA reads as TGTGCCATCAGTGACTCGACAGGGGACTACGAGCAGTACTTC. This translates into CAISDSTGDYEQYF.